This is a list of T cell receptor beta chains from one sample in a study of Ad26.COV2.S vaccination and SARS-CoV-2 variants. Using immunoSEQ multiplex PCR, the repertoire was profiled, and TCRdb retains in-frame clones only, with some absent. Among 300,000 to 400,000 clones, around nine tenths were seen once, and the ten largest hold approximately 5%. Sample: peripheral blood, taken in a trial of Ad26.COV2.S vaccine versus placebo. The receptors were gathered from a person between 18 and 60 years old who received the Ad26.COV2.S COVID-19 vaccine or a placebo. Both conserved end residues are part of each CDR3. Each record gives: V gene, J gene, D gene, clone size, CDR3 DNA, CDR3 protein. A D gene is named only where the DNA matches it firmly. Clone size appears in some rows only: once, few, many, or a class for an expanded clone.

>TRBV6-2/TRBV6-3|TRBJ2-1|TRBD2|-
TGTGCCAGCAGCGGACTTGGCGGGGGTCTCTCCTACAATGAGCAGTTCTTC
CASSGLGGGLSYNEQFF
>TRBV29-1|TRBJ1-1|-|-
TGCAGCGTTGTACGTGTCGGGTCGATCGTCACTGAAGCTTTCTTT
CSVVRVGSIVTEAFF
>TRBV3-1/TRBV3-2|TRBJ2-1|-|-
TGTGCCAGCAGCCCGCTAGGGGACGAGCAGTTCTTC
CASSPLGDEQFF
>TRBV29-1|TRBJ2-7|-|few
TGCAGCGTTGAAGGGGTTCTGGGGGGCTACGAGCAGTACTTC
CSVEGVLGGYEQYF
>TRBV3-1/TRBV3-2|TRBJ1-1|-|-
TGTGCCAGCAGCCAAGAGGTTTCCGACACTGAAGCTTTCTTT
CASSQEVSDTEAFF
>TRBV10-3|TRBJ1-5|-|once
TGTGCCATCAGTGCGGCTTTCGATCAGCCCCAGCATTTT
CAISAAFDQPQHF
>TRBV9|TRBJ2-1|-|-
TGTGCCAGCAGCCGATCTTCCGGGTCTCCGGGGGAGCAGTTCTTC
CASSRSSGSPGEQFF
>TRBV6-5|TRBJ2-7|TRBD1|-
TGTGCCAGCAGATCCATTGGGGACAGGGGGCCCCTCATCTTC
CASRSIGDRGPLIF
>TRBV3-1/TRBV3-2|TRBJ2-4|TRBD2|-
TGTGCCAGCAGCCAAGTCGGGGGGGAGAACATTCAGTACTTC
CASSQVGGENIQYF
>TRBV2|TRBJ2-1|-|-
TGTGCCAGCAGTGAAGAAGGGACGGTGTACAATGAGCAGTTCTTC
CASSEEGTVYNEQFF
>TRBV7-2|TRBJ2-1|TRBD2|-
TGTGCCAGCAGCTTCGCGGGAGGGGAAAATGAGCAGTTCTTC
CASSFAGGENEQFF
>TRBV9|TRBJ1-3|TRBD1|-
TGTGCCAGCAGCGGAGGGGACAGCGGAATTGGAAACACCATATATTTT
CASSGGDSGIGNTIYF
>TRBV19|TRBJ2-2|-|-
TGTGCCAGTAGTACCCATCGACAGTTCACCGGGGAGCTGTTTTTT
CASSTHRQFTGELFF
>TRBV10-3|TRBJ2-1|-|-
TGTGCCACTCTTCCAGGGGAGGGTTCCAATGAGCAGTTCTTC
CATLPGEGSNEQFF
>TRBV5-1|TRBJ2-1|TRBD2|-
TGCGCCAGCAGCTTGGCCTCGACTAGCGGCTCCTACAATGAGCAGTTCTTC
CASSLASTSGSYNEQFF
>TRBV7-8|TRBJ1-1|-|-
TGTGCCAGCAGCCTTCAGGGCTTGAACACTGAAGCTTTCTTT
CASSLQGLNTEAFF
>TRBV27|TRBJ1-1|-|-
TGTGCCAGCAGTCCCGAGATGGGTGGGACTCCCCTCTCCATTAAGACCACTGAAGCTTTCTTT
CASSPEMGGTPLSIKTTEAFF
>TRBV18|TRBJ1-5|TRBD1|-
TGTGCCAGCTCACCGGGACAGGTGGGTCAGCCCCAGCATTTT
CASSPGQVGQPQHF
>TRBV28|TRBJ2-2|TRBD2|-
TGTGCCAGCAGTTTATACCAACTAGCGGGAGAAGGAGGGGAGCTGTTTTTT
CASSLYQLAGEGGELFF
>TRBV14|TRBJ2-1|-|-
TGTGCCAGCAGCGATAGGGGGAGGGGACCCTACAATGAGCAGTTCTTC
CASSDRGRGPYNEQFF
>TRBV7-9|TRBJ1-1|TRBD1|-
TGTGCCAGCAGCGGAACCGGGACAGGGAACACTGAAGCTTTCTTT
CASSGTGTGNTEAFF
>TRBV27|TRBJ2-5|TRBD1|once
TGTGCCAGCAGTTTATCCCCCCGACAGGGGGAAGAGACCCAGTACTTC
CASSLSPRQGEETQYF
>TRBV4-2|TRBJ2-6|-|-
TGTGCCAGCAGCTCTAACAGGGCTGGGGCCAACGTCCTGACTTTC
CASSSNRAGANVLTF
>TRBV5-5|TRBJ2-3|TRBD2|-
TGTGCCAGCAGCTTGGCCCCTAGCGGGAGTACAGATACGCAGTATTTT
CASSLAPSGSTDTQYF
>TRBV28|TRBJ1-2|-|-
TGTGCCAGCAGTTCCGGGTCGGGGGGAAAGGGGTACTATGGCTACACCTTC
CASSSGSGGKGYYGYTF
>TRBV6-2/TRBV6-3|TRBJ2-2|TRBD2|-
TGTGCCAGCACCCCCCCGGCGGGAGGAACCGGGGAGCTGTTTTTT
CASTPPAGGTGELFF
>TRBV14|TRBJ2-7|-|once
TGTGCCAGCAGCCAACAGACAGGTCCTACCTACGAGCAGTACTTC
CASSQQTGPTYEQYF
>TRBV4-3|TRBJ1-5|-|once
TGCGCCAGCAGCCTCTTGTATAGCAATCAGCCCCAGCATTTT
CASSLLYSNQPQHF
>TRBV27|TRBJ1-2|-|-
TGTGCCAGCAGTTTATCGACCAGGGAGAACTATGGCTACACCTTC
CASSLSTRENYGYTF
>TRBV30|TRBJ2-7|TRBD2|-
TGTGCCTGGAGCGTCGGACTAGCGGGAGGCGAGCAGTACTTC
CAWSVGLAGGEQYF
>TRBV10-3|TRBJ2-7|-|few
TGTGCCATCAGTGAGTACGACGAGCAGTACTTC
CAISEYDEQYF
>TRBV18|TRBJ1-2|TRBD1|-
TGTGCCAGCTCACCAGGACAGGGGTCCTATGGCTACACCTTC
CASSPGQGSYGYTF
>TRBV2|TRBJ2-5|-|-
TGTGCCAGCAGTGAATGGTCCAGAGAGACCCAGTACTTC
CASSEWSRETQYF
>TRBV15|TRBJ2-7|-|-
TGTGCCACCAGCAGTGACGGGGAGGACTACGAGCAGTACTTC
CATSSDGEDYEQYF
>TRBV27|TRBJ1-1|-|-
TGTGCCAGCAGTTTGCCCCCAGGCAAAGCTTTCTTT
CASSLPPGKAFF
>TRBV3-1/TRBV3-2|TRBJ1-2|TRBD1|once
TGTGCCAGCAGCCAAGAAATGGGACAGGGGGTGGACTATGGCTACACCTTC
CASSQEMGQGVDYGYTF
>TRBV7-9|TRBJ2-1|TRBD2|-
TGTGCCAGCAGCTTAGCGTTCGGCGGGAGCTCCTACAATGAGCAGTTCTTC
CASSLAFGGSSYNEQFF
>TRBV4-2|TRBJ1-5|TRBD1|-
TGTGCCAGCACCCCCGACAGGGGAAGCAATCAGCCCCAGCATTTT
CASTPDRGSNQPQHF
>TRBV7-2|TRBJ1-6|-|-
TGTGCCAGCAGCTCCCGGGCCACGAGCTCCTATAATTCACCCCTCCACTTT
CASSSRATSSYNSPLHF
>TRBV11-2|TRBJ2-5|-|-
TGTGCCAGCAGCTTACCGGGGCAGGAGACCCAGTACTTC
CASSLPGQETQYF
>TRBV18|TRBJ1-4|-|-
TGTGCCAGCTCACCGGGTGCGGGGTCTAATGAAAAACTGTTTTTT
CASSPGAGSNEKLFF
>TRBV9|TRBJ2-1|TRBD1|-
TGTGCCAGCAGCTTTGCAGGGGGAGCCTACAATGAGCAGTTCTTC
CASSFAGGAYNEQFF
>TRBV4-3|TRBJ1-4|-|-
TGCGCCAGCAGCCAATCCGGGACGGAGTCTAATGAAAAACTGTTTTTT
CASSQSGTESNEKLFF
>TRBV10-1|TRBJ2-1|-|-
TGCGCCAGCTCGACAGGCCCTAGCTCCTACAATGAGCAGTTCTTC
CASSTGPSSYNEQFF
>TRBV5-4|TRBJ1-1|-|few
TGTGCCAGCAGCACAGGACAGAACACTGAAGCTTTCTTT
CASSTGQNTEAFF
>TRBV29-1|TRBJ2-2|-|-
TGCAGCGGGTCAGGGGGGACCGGGGAGCTGTTTTTT
CSGSGGTGELFF